This TCR beta chain was sequenced during a study of T cells in localized non-small cell lung cancer. This clone was picked up a small number of times. Its antigen is not known. This CDR3 is built from 15 residues. Only in-frame clones appear in the TCRdb table, and some are missing; sequencing was by immunoSEQ multiplex PCR. Found here are about 48,000 clones, approximately 77% of them singletons; the top ten hold about a sixth. Findings and limits, study-wide: Overall survival was longer when the density of T cells in the blood was higher. Adjacent lung exhibited a median of about 56 among the 100 most abundant tumor clones. It remains possible that heterogeneity exists, since only one tumor region was sequenced.

The sample here was peripheral blood, taken before any cancer treatment. The V and J genes are TRBV12-2 and TRBJ1-5. TRBV12-2 represents a pseudogene. This sequence was found in a man aged 40 to 69 with stage I squamous cell lung carcinoma. The chain's CDR3 is CANLLGDWSNQPQHF. The CDR3 coding sequence is TGTGCAAATTTGTTGGGGGATTGGAGCAATCAGCCCCAGCATTTT.